The 18 T cell receptor beta chains below come from one sample, sequenced in a study of Ad26.COV2.S vaccination and SARS-CoV-2 variants. Only in-frame clones appear in the TCRdb table, and some are missing; sequencing was by immunoSEQ multiplex PCR. The data contain 400,000 to 450,000 clones, approximately 90% of them singletons. Regarding treatment: about 20 received Ad26.COV2.S at low or high dose, single or two shots; about 5 received placebo; per-sample allocation not given. Samples analyzed were those drawn on day 63 after the first vaccine or placebo injection. The sequenced sample was peripheral blood, obtained in a trial of Ad26.COV2.S vaccine versus placebo. These receptor sequences come from a person aged 18 to 65 who received the Ad26.COV2.S COVID-19 vaccine or a placebo.

The chain employs TRBV5-6 and TRBJ2-7; 11 bases are shared with TRBD1. This CDR3 is 14 amino acids long. V was pared by 3 bases and J by 2 bases, with 1 base of the junction left unmatched. Germline-derived CDR1 and CDR2 are SGHDT and YYEEEE. The CDR3 reads CASSSGQGAYEQYF. The CDR3 nucleotides are TGTGCCAGCAGCTCGGGACAGGGGGCCTACGAGCAGTACTTC.

J is TRBJ2-3 and V is TRBV4-3; TRBD2 matches at 10 bases. The CDR3 extends over 18 amino acids. CDR1 is LGHNA and CDR2 is YSLEER in the germline V gene. Trimming took 0 bases from V and 1 from J; bases not matched to a gene: 7. CDR3 residues: CASSQDFSGGTGTDTQYF. The CDR3 bases are TGCGCCAGCAGCCAAGATTTTAGCGGGGGGACTGGCACAGATACGCAGTATTTT.

The chain links TRBV30 to TRBJ2-1; 12 nucleotides line up with TRBD2. Trimming took 1 base from V and 4 from J; bases not matched to a gene: 5. The CDR3 is made up of 16 amino acids. The germline gives CDR1 GTSNPN, CDR2 SVGIG (reference sequence). This CDR3 reads CAWSASGGVTYNEQFF. The CDR3 coding sequence is TGTGCCTGGAGTGCTAGCGGGGGGGTTACTTACAATGAGCAGTTCTTC.

On this clone itself: Since no conserved phenylalanine or tryptophan closes the CDR3, a read error is the likely cause. The DNA is omitted, as the CDR3 cannot be located on it reliably, and the CDR3 follows TCRdb's listing. The rearrangement links TRBV12-3 or TRBV12-4 to TRBJ1-2. The CDR3 length is 8 residues, termini included. CDR3 in amino acids: CASSFIPI.

This chain joins TRBV18 and TRBJ1-2; D gene unclear. Trimming took off 3 bases at V and 5 bases at J, with 10 bases between the two ends. The germline CDR1 and CDR2 sequences are KGHSH and LQKENI. The CDR3 extends over 13 amino acids. In DNA, the CDR3 is TGTGCCAGCTCACCCGCGGTGGAGTATGGCTACACCTTC. Protein: CASSPAVEYGYTF. The complete variable domain, with remaining parts taken from reference TRBV18 and TRBJ1-2, reads NAGVMQNPRHLVRRRGQEARLRCSPMKGHSHVYWYRQLPEEGLKFMVYLQKENIIDESGMPKERFSAEFPKEGPSILRIQQVVRGDSAAYFCASSPAVEYGYTFGSGTRLTVV.

The CDR3: CASSPYRESHGYTF. Here the CDR3 DNA reads TGTGCCAGCAGTCCATATAGGGAGTCCCATGGCTACACCTTC. This chain connects TRBV6-5 to TRBJ1-2, with no clear D. Deletions cut 5 bases from V and 6 bases from J, with 16 bases between. The CDR3 runs to 14 residues. Germline V CDR1 and CDR2: MNHEY, SVGAGI.

The genes are TRBV29-1 and TRBJ1-1; D remains unclear. From germline, CDR1 is SQVTM and CDR2 ANQGSEA. The CDR3 loop spans 12 amino acids. The germline V and J ends were trimmed by 1 base and 10 bases, with 13 bases remaining between them. The CDR3 spells CSVEGSETGAFF. For the CDR3, the DNA is TGCAGCGTTGAAGGGAGCGAAACGGGAGCTTTCTTT.

This clone has only a few counts. The V and J genes are TRBV9 and TRBJ1-1, with D possibly being TRBD1 (5 bases). The CDR3 consists of 15 residues. From germline, CDR1 is SGDLS and CDR2 YYNGEE. Trimming removed 3 bases from V and 4 bases from J, with 16 bases in between. The CDR3 protein is CASSAQTDMITEAFF. CDR3 DNA sequence: TGTGCCAGCAGCGCACAGACAGATATGATCACTGAAGCTTTCTTT.

J is TRBJ1-5 and V is TRBV5-8, with D unclear. Germline V lookup: CDR1 SGHTS, CDR2 YDEGEE. V lost 0 bases to trimming and J lost 2 bases, with 18 bases between them. The CDR3 extends over 18 amino acids. The CDR3 region has the DNA TGTGCCAGCAGCTTGGAACTGTCGGCAAGTCGGGGCAATCAGCCCCAGCATTTT. Protein: CASSLELSASRGNQPQHF.

This chain links TRBV3-1 (or the pseudogene TRBV3-2) with TRBJ2-7; 8 bases map to TRBD1. The length of the CDR3 is 16 residues. The junction had 13 bases not matched to a gene; V was cut back by 5 bases and J by 4 bases. The germline CDR1 and CDR2 sequences are LGHDT and YNNKEL (reference sequence). CDR3 sequence reads: CASSTIWQGARYEQYF. In DNA form, the CDR3 reads TGTGCCAGCAGCACGATCTGGCAGGGGGCGAGGTACGAGCAGTACTTC.

J is TRBJ2-3 and V is TRBV20-1; D gene unclear. Between the trimmed V and J ends, which lost 3 bases and 5 bases, there was a span of 6 bases. CDR1 is DFQATT, CDR2 SNEGSKA, per germline (reference sequence). The CDR3 is 11 residues long. The CDR3 is CSARGRDTQYF. The DNA of the CDR3 is TGCAGTGCTAGGGGCCGAGATACGCAGTATTTT.

The chain couples TRBV5-5 to TRBJ1-1; no clear D gene. The CDR3 sequence is 14 residues long. Germline V gives CDR1 SGHKS, CDR2 YYEKEE (reference sequence). V lost 6 bases to trimming and J lost 5 bases, with 17 bases between them. The CDR3 loop is CASTLVGVGTEAFF. As DNA, the CDR3 is TGTGCCAGCACCCTGGTCGGGGTAGGGACTGAAGCTTTCTTT.

The V and J genes are TRBV4-3 and TRBJ2-5, with 16 bases matching TRBD2. The junction had 3 bases not matched to a gene; V was cut back by 3 bases and J by 5 bases. CDR1 is LGHNA and CDR2 is YSLEER in the germline V gene. CDR3 length: 16 amino acids. DNA of the CDR3: TGCGCCAGCAGCCAGGGACTAGCGGGGGGGTTGGAGACCCAGTACTTC. Amino acids: CASSQGLAGGLETQYF.

CDR3 nucleotides: TGTGCCAGCAGCTTAGATGGGAGGAGGGGGAACACTGAAGCTTTCTTT. Residues: CASSLDGRRGNTEAFF. The chain employs TRBV7-8 and TRBJ1-1; possibly TRBD1 for D (5 bases). The CDR3 is made up of 16 amino acids. V was clipped by 1 base and J by 1 base, with 13 bases between them. Germline V gene sequence: CDR1 SGHVS, CDR2 FQNEAQ.

The rearrangement uses TRBV29-1 and TRBJ2-5; D call uncertain. The V gene's germline CDR1 is SQVTM and CDR2 ANQGSEA. CDR3 size: 13 residues. V lost 3 bases to trimming and J lost 5 bases, with 13 bases between them. The CDR3 nucleotides read TGCAGCGTTGATTCCTACCTTGGGGAGACCCAGTACTTC. This translates into CSVDSYLGETQYF.

This clone was found once. In the same sample, other DNA sequences code for this CDR3. The chain joins TRBV24-1 to TRBJ2-1; D possibly corresponds to TRBD2 (6 bases). Between the trimmed V and J ends, which lost 5 bases and 2 bases, there was a span of 18 bases. The germline V gene has CDR1 KGHDR and CDR2 SFDVKD. CDR3 length equals 17 residues. CDR3 in amino acids: CATSGPSGESPYNEQFF. The CDR3 DNA is TGTGCCACCAGTGGACCCTCGGGGGAATCCCCCTACAATGAGCAGTTCTTC.

This chain joins TRBV7-2 and TRBJ2-5, with D perhaps TRBD1 (5 bases). The germline V and J ends were trimmed by 0 bases and 4 bases, with 12 bases remaining between them. This CDR3 spans 15 amino acids. Germline lookup yields CDR1 SGHTA and CDR2 FQGNSA. The CDR3 is CASSLAGPSGETQYF. CDR3 in DNA: TGTGCCAGCAGCTTAGCGGGGCCGTCGGGAGAGACCCAGTACTTC.

The CDR3 DNA reads TGTGCCAGTAGTATCAACCCGGTCTGGGGGGGCGGGGAGCTGTTTTTT. Translating it yields CASSINPVWGGGELFF. This chain joins TRBV19 and TRBJ2-2; 7 bases align to TRBD2. The V gene end was trimmed by 3 bases and the J gene end by 7 bases; junction bases not matched to a gene: 11. In germline, CDR1 is LNHDA, CDR2 SQIVND (reference sequence). This CDR3 has 16 residues.